This TCR beta chain was identified during a study of control samples from healthy donors and cancer patients. This CDR3 spans 10 amino acids. Germline lookup yields CDR1 MDHEN and CDR2 SYDVKM. Trimming took off 7 bases at V and 4 bases at J, with 5 bases between the two ends. Clones were read by immunoSEQ multiplex PCR, and TCRdb kept only the in-frame ones, dropping some. The profile shows roughly 150,000 clones, more than 85% of them singletons. The chain recombines TRBV28 with TRBJ2-7; D ambiguous. The sequenced material came from blood. The clonotype comes from a man in his fifties or sixties in good health. CDR3 loop: CASKRYEQYF. In nucleotides, the CDR3 is TGTGCCAGCAAGAGATACGAGCAGTACTTC. Full variable domain (outside the CDR3, taken from reference TRBV28 and TRBJ2-7): DVKVTQSSRYLVKRTGEKVFLECVQDMDHENMFWYRQDPGLGLRLIYFSYDVKMKEKGDIPEGYSVSREKKERFSLILESASTNQTSMYLCASKRYEQYFGPGTRLTVT.